The clone carrying this T cell receptor beta chain was recorded only once. The antigen is not known. Primers included in the PCR were 60 Vbeta and 13 Jbeta primers. TCRdb's copy holds only in-frame clones and misses some; the assay was immunoSEQ multiplex PCR. The sample lists about 110,000 clones; less than 80% were seen once. These data belong to a study of cytomegalovirus exposure and HLA in healthy donors. Study-wide findings and caveats: TCR beta V- and J-gene trimming, according to a later analysis, was linked to a missense DCLRE1C variant. Common viral pathogens seemed, in a later analysis, to connect with several of the most significant clusters.

The sequencing input was PBMCs. This clonotype was sampled from a man aged 55 to 70 in good health and CMV-seronegative.

This chain's CDR3 is CASSPIPSGGPNYNEQFF. DNA of the CDR3: TGTGCCAGCAGCCCCATACCTAGCGGGGGGCCAAACTACAATGAGCAGTTCTTC. The chain is built from TRBV7-9 and TRBJ2-1; TRBD2 agrees at 11 bases. J lost 3 bases, V lost 5 bases, and 12 bases had no gene match. The CDR3 is made up of 18 amino acids. Germline V gene sequence: CDR1 SEHNR, CDR2 FQNEAQ (reference sequence).